This T cell receptor beta chain was sequenced in a study of cytomegalovirus exposure and HLA in healthy donors. The ends were cut back, 6 bases at V and 5 bases at J, with 8 bases in the middle. Looked up from germline, CDR1 is LNHDA and CDR2 is SQIVND (reference sequence). The CDR3 covers 12 residues. In regard to this clone: Its antigen is unidentified.

Overall study results and limits: One later analysis reportedly identified an Asian-associated ancestry cluster that showed fewer N-insertions than the approximately 700-donor mean.

Researchers ran the PCR with 60 Vbeta and 13 Jbeta primers. Profiling relied on immunoSEQ multiplex PCR, and the TCRdb table lists in-frame clones only, not all of them. The data contain roughly 150,000 clones, roughly 82% of them singletons. The rearrangement uses TRBV19 and TRBJ2-1; perhaps TRBD2 as D (5 bases). This sequence was found in a woman aged 50 to 65 in good health and CMV-seropositive. The sequenced material came from PBMCs. CDR3 DNA: TGTGCCAGTAGGCCGCGGGACAATGAGCAGTTCTTC. Translating gives CASRPRDNEQFF.